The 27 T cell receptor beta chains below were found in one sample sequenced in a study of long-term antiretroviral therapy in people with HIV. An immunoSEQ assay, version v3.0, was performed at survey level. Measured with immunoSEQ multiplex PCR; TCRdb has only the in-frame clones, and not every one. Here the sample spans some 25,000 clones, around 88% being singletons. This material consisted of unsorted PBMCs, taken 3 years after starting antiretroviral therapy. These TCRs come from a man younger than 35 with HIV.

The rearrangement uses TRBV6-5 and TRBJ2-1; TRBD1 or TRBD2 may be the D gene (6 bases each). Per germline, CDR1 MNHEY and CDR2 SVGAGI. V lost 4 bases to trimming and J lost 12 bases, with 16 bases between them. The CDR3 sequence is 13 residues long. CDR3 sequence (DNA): TGTGCCAGCAGTTTCATCGAAGGGGGAGGGCAGTTCTTC. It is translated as CASSFIEGGGQFF.

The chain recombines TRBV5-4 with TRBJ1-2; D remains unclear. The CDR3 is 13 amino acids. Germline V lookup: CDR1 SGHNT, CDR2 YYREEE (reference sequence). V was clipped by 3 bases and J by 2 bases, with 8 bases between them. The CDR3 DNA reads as TGTGCCAGCAGCTCCACCAGGAACTATGGCTACACCTTC. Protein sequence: CASSSTRNYGYTF.

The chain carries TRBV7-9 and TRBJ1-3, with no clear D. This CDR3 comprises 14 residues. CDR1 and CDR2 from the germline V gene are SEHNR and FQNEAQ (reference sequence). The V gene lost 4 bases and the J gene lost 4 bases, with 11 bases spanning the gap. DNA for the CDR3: TGTGCCAGCAGCTCGCCCTTGCTGGGAAACACCATATATTTT. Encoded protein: CASSSPLLGNTIYF.

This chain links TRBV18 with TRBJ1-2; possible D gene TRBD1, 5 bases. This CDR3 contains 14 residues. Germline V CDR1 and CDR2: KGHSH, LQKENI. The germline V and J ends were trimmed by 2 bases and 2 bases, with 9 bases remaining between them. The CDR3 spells CASSPSRGNYGYTF. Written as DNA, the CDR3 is TGTGCCAGCTCACCAAGTCGGGGCAACTATGGCTACACCTTC.

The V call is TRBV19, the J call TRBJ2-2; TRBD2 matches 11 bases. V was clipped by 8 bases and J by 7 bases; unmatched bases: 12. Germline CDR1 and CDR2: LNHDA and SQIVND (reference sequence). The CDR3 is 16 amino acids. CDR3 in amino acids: CASSGVRLAGIGELFF. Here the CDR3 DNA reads TGTGCCAGTTCCGGAGTAAGACTAGCGGGGATCGGGGAGCTGTTTTTT.

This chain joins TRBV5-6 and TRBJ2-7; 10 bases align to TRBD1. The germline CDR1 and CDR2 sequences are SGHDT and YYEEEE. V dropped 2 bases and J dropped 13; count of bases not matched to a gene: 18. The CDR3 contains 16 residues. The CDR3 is CASSFGRAGTGEYYYF. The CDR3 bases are TGTGCCAGCAGCTTTGGCAGAGCTGGGACAGGGGAATACTATTACTTC.

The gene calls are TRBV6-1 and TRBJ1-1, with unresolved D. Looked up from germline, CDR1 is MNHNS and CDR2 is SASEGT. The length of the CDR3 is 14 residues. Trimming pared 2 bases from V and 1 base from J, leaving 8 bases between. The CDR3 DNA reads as TGTGCCAGCAGTGAATCGCCCGGGAACACTGAAGCTTTCTTT. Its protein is CASSESPGNTEAFF.

The CDR3 sequence is CASSSTGEVSNEKLFF. The CDR3 region has the DNA TGTGCCAGCTCATCTACAGGGGAAGTTAGTAATGAAAAACTGTTTTTT. The V and J genes are TRBV18 and TRBJ1-4; 7 nucleotides agree with TRBD1. There are 16 residues in the CDR3. J lost 4 bases, V lost 5 bases, and 10 bases had no gene match. Germline CDR1 KGHSH, CDR2 LQKENI.

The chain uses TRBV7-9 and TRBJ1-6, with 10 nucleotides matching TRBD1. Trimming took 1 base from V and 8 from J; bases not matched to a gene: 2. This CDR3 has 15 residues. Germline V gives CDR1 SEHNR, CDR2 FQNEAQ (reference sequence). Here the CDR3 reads CASSLETGGYSPLHF. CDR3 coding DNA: TGTGCCAGCAGCTTAGAGACAGGGGGCTATTCACCCCTCCACTTT.

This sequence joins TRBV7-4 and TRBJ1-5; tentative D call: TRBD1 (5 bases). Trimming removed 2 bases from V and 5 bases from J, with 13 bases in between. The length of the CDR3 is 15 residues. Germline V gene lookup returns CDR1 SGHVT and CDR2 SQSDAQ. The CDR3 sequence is CASSLSRGQDQPQHF. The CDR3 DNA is TGTGCCAGCAGCTTATCAAGGGGCCAGGATCAGCCCCAGCATTTT.

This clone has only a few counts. CDR3: CASSVVAGATRYTF. The CDR3 DNA is TGTGCCAGCAGCGTAGTGGCAGGGGCTACACGCTACACCTTC. This chain uses TRBV9 with TRBJ1-2; possibly TRBD1 for D (6 bases). Germline CDR1 and CDR2: SGDLS and YYNGEE. Trimming cost V 0 bases and J 9 bases, with 15 bases left between them. CDR3 length equals 14 residues.

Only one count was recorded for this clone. CDR3 region: CASTKGADQPQHF. CDR3 bases: TGTGCCAGCACCAAGGGGGCGGATCAGCCCCAGCATTTT. J is TRBJ1-5 and V is TRBV28, with TRBD1 matching 7 bases. The CDR3 runs 13 residues. J gave up 5 bases and V 7 bases, and 5 bases lay outside the gene matches. In germline, CDR1 is MDHEN, CDR2 SYDVKM.

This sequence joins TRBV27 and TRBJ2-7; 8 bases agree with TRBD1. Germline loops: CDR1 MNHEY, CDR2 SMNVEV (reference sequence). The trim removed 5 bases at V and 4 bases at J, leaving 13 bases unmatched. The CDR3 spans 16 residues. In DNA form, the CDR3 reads TGTGCCAGCAGTGCCTCAGGGGGCCCCGTGGTTTACGAGCAGTACTTC. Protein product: CASSASGGPVVYEQYF.

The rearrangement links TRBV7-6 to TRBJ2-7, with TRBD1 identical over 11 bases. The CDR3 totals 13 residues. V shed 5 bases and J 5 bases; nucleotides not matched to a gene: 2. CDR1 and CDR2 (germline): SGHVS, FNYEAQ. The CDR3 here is CASSRTGGDEQYF. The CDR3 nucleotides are TGTGCCAGCAGCCGGACAGGGGGCGACGAGCAGTACTTC.

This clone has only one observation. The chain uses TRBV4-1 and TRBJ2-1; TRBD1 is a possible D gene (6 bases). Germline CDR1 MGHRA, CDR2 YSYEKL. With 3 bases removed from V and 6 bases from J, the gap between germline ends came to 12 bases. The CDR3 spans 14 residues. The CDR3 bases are TGCGCCAGCAGCCACAAGACAGGCGGCAATGAGCAGTTCTTC. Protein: CASSHKTGGNEQFF.

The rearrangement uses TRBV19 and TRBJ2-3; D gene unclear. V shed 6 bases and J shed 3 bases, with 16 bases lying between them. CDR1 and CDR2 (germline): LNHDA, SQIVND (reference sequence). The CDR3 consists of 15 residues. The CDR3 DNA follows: TGTGCCAGTAGAGCAACCGGGTATGTTACAGATACGCAGTATTTT. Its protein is CASRATGYVTDTQYF. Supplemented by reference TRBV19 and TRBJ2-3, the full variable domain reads DGGITQSPKYLFRKEGQNVTLSCEQNLNHDAMYWYRQDPGQGLRLIYYSQIVNDFQKGDIAEGYSVSREKKESFPLTVTSAQKNPTAFYLCASRATGYVTDTQYFGPGTRLTVL.

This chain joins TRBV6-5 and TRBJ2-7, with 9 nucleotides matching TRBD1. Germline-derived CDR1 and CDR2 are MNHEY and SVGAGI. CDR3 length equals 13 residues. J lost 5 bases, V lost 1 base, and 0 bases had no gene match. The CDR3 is CASSYWTGDEQYF. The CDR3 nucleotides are TGTGCCAGCAGTTACTGGACAGGGGACGAGCAGTACTTC.

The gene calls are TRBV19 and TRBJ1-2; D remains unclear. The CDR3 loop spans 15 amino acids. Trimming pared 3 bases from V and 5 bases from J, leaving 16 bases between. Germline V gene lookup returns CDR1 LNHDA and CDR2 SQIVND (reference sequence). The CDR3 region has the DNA TGTGCCAGTAGTATCGCAGGAGCTAGTGGTTATGGCTACACCTTC. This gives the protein CASSIAGASGYGYTF.

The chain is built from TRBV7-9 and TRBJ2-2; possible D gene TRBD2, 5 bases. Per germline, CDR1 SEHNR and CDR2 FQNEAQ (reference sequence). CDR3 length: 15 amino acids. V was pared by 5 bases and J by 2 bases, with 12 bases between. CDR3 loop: CASSPGYLNTGELFF. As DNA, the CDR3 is TGTGCCAGCAGCCCGGGATACCTAAACACCGGGGAGCTGTTTTTT. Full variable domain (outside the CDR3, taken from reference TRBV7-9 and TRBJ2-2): DTGVSQNPRHKITKRGQNVTFRCDPISEHNRLYWYRQTLGQGPEFLTYFQNEAQLEKSRLLSDRFSAERPKGSFSTLEIQRTEQGDSAMYLCASSPGYLNTGELFFGEGSRLTVL.

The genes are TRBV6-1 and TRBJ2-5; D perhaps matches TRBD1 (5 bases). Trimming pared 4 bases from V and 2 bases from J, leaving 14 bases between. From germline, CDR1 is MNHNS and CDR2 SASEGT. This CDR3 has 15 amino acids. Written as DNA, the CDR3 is TGTGCCAGCAGTGTTATGGGGCGGAAACAAGAGACCCAGTACTTC. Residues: CASSVMGRKQETQYF.

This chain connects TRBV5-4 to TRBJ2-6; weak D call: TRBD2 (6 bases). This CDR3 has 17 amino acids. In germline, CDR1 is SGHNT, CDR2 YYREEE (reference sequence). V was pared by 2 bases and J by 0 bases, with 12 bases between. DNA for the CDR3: TGTGCCAGCAGCTTAGCGGGCACCCCCTCTGGGGCCAACGTCCTGACTTTC. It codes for CASSLAGTPSGANVLTF.

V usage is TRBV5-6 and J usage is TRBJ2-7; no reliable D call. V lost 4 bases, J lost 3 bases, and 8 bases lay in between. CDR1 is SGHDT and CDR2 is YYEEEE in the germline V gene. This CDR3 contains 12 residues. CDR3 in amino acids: CASSINHYEQYF. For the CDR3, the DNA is TGTGCCAGCAGCATAAACCACTACGAGCAGTACTTC. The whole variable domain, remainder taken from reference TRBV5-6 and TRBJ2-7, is DAGVTQSPTHLIKTRGQQVTLRCSPKSGHDTVSWYQQALGQGPQFIFQYYEEEERQRGNFPDRFSGHQFPNYSSELNVNALLLGDSALYLCASSINHYEQYFGPGTRLTVT.

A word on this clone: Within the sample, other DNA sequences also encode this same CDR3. The CDR3 loop reads CASSLRDTQYF. In DNA form, the CDR3 reads TGTGCCAGCAGTCTGAGAGATACGCAGTATTTT. This sequence joins TRBV28 and TRBJ2-3; no definite D call. Trimming took 5 bases from V and 5 from J, leaving 5 bases between them. The CDR3 is made up of 11 amino acids. Germline V CDR1 and CDR2: MDHEN, SYDVKM.

The CDR3 bases are TGTGCCAGCAGCGTAAAAGAGGGGTCGAACACCGGGGAGCTGTTTTTT. The encoded protein is CASSVKEGSNTGELFF. This chain links TRBV9 with TRBJ2-2; D possibly uses TRBD1 or TRBD2 (5 bases each). Germline V gene data show CDR1 as SGDLS and CDR2 as YYNGEE. This CDR3 is built from 16 residues. V lost 1 base and J lost 0, with 10 bases in between.

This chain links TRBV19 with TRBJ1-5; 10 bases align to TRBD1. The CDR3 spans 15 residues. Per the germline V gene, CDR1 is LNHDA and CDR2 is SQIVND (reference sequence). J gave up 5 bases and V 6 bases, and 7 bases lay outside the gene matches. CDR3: CASRSRQGAHQPQHF. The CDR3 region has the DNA TGTGCCAGTAGAAGCCGACAGGGGGCGCATCAGCCCCAGCATTTT.

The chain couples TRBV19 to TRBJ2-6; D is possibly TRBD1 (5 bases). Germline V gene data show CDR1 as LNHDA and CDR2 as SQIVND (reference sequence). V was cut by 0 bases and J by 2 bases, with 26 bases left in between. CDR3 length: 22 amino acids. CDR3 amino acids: CASSIDPLPAGWLGAGANVLTF. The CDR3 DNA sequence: TGTGCCAGTAGTATAGACCCCCTCCCGGCAGGGTGGCTAGGAGCTGGGGCCAACGTCCTGACTTTC.

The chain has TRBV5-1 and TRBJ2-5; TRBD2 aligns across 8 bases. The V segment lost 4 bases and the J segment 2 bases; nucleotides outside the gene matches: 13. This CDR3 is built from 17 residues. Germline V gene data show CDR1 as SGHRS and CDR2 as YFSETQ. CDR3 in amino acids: CASSVNGGGPGQETQYF. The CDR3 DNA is TGCGCCAGCAGCGTGAACGGGGGGGGGCCAGGACAAGAGACCCAGTACTTC.